Listed below are T cell receptor beta chains from one sample, sequenced in a study of beta chain features in type 1 diabetes. Libraries were prepared by immunoSEQ multiplex PCR; TCRdb keeps only in-frame clonotypes and omits some of them. The table includes about 470,000 clones, approximately 28% detected once. Sequencing input: naive CD4+ T cells from blood. These TCRs come from a man between 18 and 35 years old in good health. CDR3s include the opening cysteine and the closing phenylalanine or tryptophan. The D gene is left open where the match is weak. Rows may omit the clone size; those that give it use once, few, many or a size class.

J: TRBJ2-3
length: 16
V: TRBV4-2
size: -
D: TRBD2
DNA: TGTGCCAGCAGCCAAGAAATGGCGGGAGGAGAAGATACGCAGTATTTT
CDR3: CASSQEMAGGEDTQYF

J: TRBJ1-2
length: 11
V: TRBV30
size: few
D: -
DNA: TGTGCCTGGACGTCTAGCTATGGCTACACCTTC
CDR3: CAWTSSYGYTF

J: TRBJ2-3
length: 14
V: TRBV7-9
size: few
D: -
DNA: TGTGCCAGCAGCTTTCAGGGACGGGGAGATACGCAGTATTTT
CDR3: CASSFQGRGDTQYF

J: TRBJ2-5
length: 14
V: TRBV5-1
size: -
D: TRBD2
DNA: TGCGCCAGCAGTAGGCTAGCGGGAGCAGAGACCCAGTACTTC
CDR3: CASSRLAGAETQYF

J: TRBJ2-5
length: 14
V: TRBV18
size: -
D: -
DNA: TGTGCCAGCTCACCACCGATGACTCAAGAGACCCAGTACTTC
CDR3: CASSPPMTQETQYF

J: TRBJ2-5
length: 16
V: TRBV4-3
size: few
D: TRBD2
DNA: TGCGCCAGCAGCCAAGGGGTGGCGGGAGGGGAAGAGACCCAGTACTTC
CDR3: CASSQGVAGGEETQYF

J: TRBJ2-1
length: 12
V: TRBV19
size: few
D: -
DNA: TGTGCCAGTAGTACATCTAACAATGAGCAGTTCTTC
CDR3: CASSTSNNEQFF

J: TRBJ1-5
length: 15
V: TRBV7-8
size: few
D: TRBD1
DNA: TGTGCCAGCAGCTTAGGACAGGGTAGCAATCAGCCCCAGCATTTT
CDR3: CASSLGQGSNQPQHF

J: TRBJ1-1
length: 14
V: TRBV5-6
size: -
D: -
DNA: TGTGCCAGCAGCTGGAGGGAGGCGAACACTGAAGCTTTCTTT
CDR3: CASSWREANTEAFF

J: TRBJ1-2
length: 15
V: TRBV6-5
size: -
D: -
DNA: TGTGCCAGCAGTTACTCGCGGAGCAACAACTATGGCTACACCTTC
CDR3: CASSYSRSNNYGYTF

J: TRBJ2-7
length: 14
V: TRBV7-9
size: -
D: TRBD2
DNA: TGTGCCAGCAGTCGACTAGCGGAATCCTACGAGCAGTACTTC
CDR3: CASSRLAESYEQYF

J: TRBJ2-1
length: 12
V: TRBV10-1
size: few
D: -
DNA: TGCGCCAGCAGCTCCACACCTACGGAGCAGTTCTTC
CDR3: CASSSTPTEQFF

J: TRBJ2-1
length: 13
V: TRBV30
size: few
D: -
DNA: TGTGCCTGGAGTGAGAGCTCCTACAATGAGCAGTTCTTC
CDR3: CAWSESSYNEQFF

J: TRBJ1-5
length: 14
V: TRBV30
size: -
D: -
DNA: TGTGCCTGGAGTGTAAAAGGCAGCAATCAGCCCCAGCATTTT
CDR3: CAWSVKGSNQPQHF

J: TRBJ2-7
length: 15
V: TRBV28
size: few
D: TRBD2
DNA: TGTGCCAGCAGTCTGGCCGGGACTAGCTCCTACGAGCAGTACTTC
CDR3: CASSLAGTSSYEQYF

J: TRBJ2-1
length: 16
V: TRBV9
size: few
D: TRBD2
DNA: TGTGCCAGCAGCGTAGGGCTAGCGGGAGGGCACAATGAGCAGTTCTTC
CDR3: CASSVGLAGGHNEQFF

J: TRBJ2-3
length: 13
V: TRBV5-6
size: -
D: -
DNA: TGTGCCAGCAGCTGGACTGGCACAGATACGCAGTATTTT
CDR3: CASSWTGTDTQYF

J: TRBJ2-3
length: 17
V: TRBV4-1
size: few
D: TRBD2
DNA: TGCGCCAGCAGCCAAGATCCTAGCGGATATGGTGCAGATACGCAGTATTTT
CDR3: CASSQDPSGYGADTQYF

J: TRBJ2-3
length: 12
V: TRBV2
size: -
D: -
DNA: TGTGCCAGCGGGACTTCCACAGATACGCAGTATTTT
CDR3: CASGTSTDTQYF

J: TRBJ2-3
length: 13
V: TRBV9
size: few
D: -
DNA: TGTGCCAGCAGACGGGAGACCGCAGATACGCAGTATTTT
CDR3: CASRRETADTQYF

J: TRBJ2-7
length: 15
V: TRBV7-2
size: -
D: -
DNA: TGTGCCAGCAGCCTAGGGGTAGTAGGGCCCTACGAGCAGTACTTC
CDR3: CASSLGVVGPYEQYF

J: TRBJ2-3
length: 14
V: TRBV5-1
size: -
D: -
DNA: TGCGCCAGCAGCTTGGTTACAGCCACAGATACGCAGTATTTT
CDR3: CASSLVTATDTQYF

J: TRBJ1-2
length: 13
V: TRBV29-1
size: -
D: -
DNA: TGCAGCGTTCCCTTGAGGGGAGTGGGTGGCTACACCTTC
CDR3: CSVPLRGVGGYTF

J: TRBJ1-1
length: 14
V: TRBV5-6
size: -
D: -
DNA: TGTGCCAGCAGGCTCGGGCCCCCCCAGACTGAAGCTTTCTTT
CDR3: CASRLGPPQTEAFF

J: TRBJ2-7
length: 14
V: TRBV25-1
size: -
D: -
DNA: TGTGCCAGCAGTCCGAGCGGCAGATCCTACGAGCAGTACTTC
CDR3: CASSPSGRSYEQYF

J: TRBJ2-2
length: 13
V: TRBV29-1
size: -
D: -
DNA: TGCAGCGTTGAGCCAGGGAGGACCGGGGAGCTGTTTTTT
CDR3: CSVEPGRTGELFF

J: TRBJ2-1
length: 16
V: TRBV28
size: few
D: TRBD2
DNA: TGTGCCAGCAGCCCGCTGACTAGCGGGTCGTACAATGAGCAGTTCTTC
CDR3: CASSPLTSGSYNEQFF

J: TRBJ2-1
length: 15
V: TRBV4-3
size: -
D: -
DNA: TGCGCCAGCAAAATAGACCGCCGCTCCTACAATGAGCAGTTCTTC
CDR3: CASKIDRRSYNEQFF

J: TRBJ2-5
length: 14
V: TRBV5-1
size: once
D: TRBD1
DNA: TGCGCCAGCAGCGCAACAGGGGTCCAAGAGACCCAGTACTTC
CDR3: CASSATGVQETQYF

J: TRBJ2-2
length: 16
V: TRBV7-2
size: -
D: TRBD2
DNA: TGTGCCAGCAGCTCGACTAGCGTTTCGAACACCGGGGAGCTGTTTTTT
CDR3: CASSSTSVSNTGELFF

J: TRBJ2-1
length: 15
V: TRBV5-1
size: -
D: TRBD2
DNA: TGCGCCAGCAGCTTAGCGGGAGACTCCTACAATGAGCAGTTCTTC
CDR3: CASSLAGDSYNEQFF

J: TRBJ2-1
length: 15
V: TRBV7-9
size: few
D: -
DNA: TGTGCCAGCAGCTTGGAGCGGAGCTCCTACAATGAGCAGTTCTTC
CDR3: CASSLERSSYNEQFF

J: TRBJ2-3
length: 15
V: TRBV9
size: few
D: -
DNA: TGTGCCAGCAGTCGGGGCCCGGGGAGGACAGATACGCAGTATTTT
CDR3: CASSRGPGRTDTQYF

J: TRBJ2-7
length: 13
V: TRBV5-1
size: -
D: -
DNA: TGCGCCAGCAGCTTGGACGGAAGGAGCGAGCAGTACTTC
CDR3: CASSLDGRSEQYF

J: TRBJ1-2
length: 13
V: TRBV30
size: -
D: -
DNA: TGTGCCTGGCGCCGAGGGGGGCCGGGTGGCTACACCTTC
CDR3: CAWRRGGPGGYTF

J: TRBJ2-1
length: 17
V: TRBV15
size: -
D: -
DNA: TGTGCCACCAGCAGAGAGGGCTGGCCAAGCTCCTACAATGAGCAGTTCTTC
CDR3: CATSREGWPSSYNEQFF

J: TRBJ2-7
length: 14
V: TRBV2
size: -
D: TRBD2
DNA: TGTGCCAGCAGTGGACTAGCGGGAGCCTACGAGCAGTACTTC
CDR3: CASSGLAGAYEQYF

J: TRBJ1-2
length: 14
V: TRBV30
size: -
D: -
DNA: TGTGCCTGGAGCGCTCGCAGGACCGGCTATGGCTACACCTTC
CDR3: CAWSARRTGYGYTF

J: TRBJ1-4
length: 15
V: TRBV10-3
size: once
D: TRBD1
DNA: TGTGCCATCAGGGCGGGGGACAGGGCTAATGAAAAACTGTTTTTT
CDR3: CAIRAGDRANEKLFF

J: TRBJ2-1
length: 15
V: TRBV9
size: -
D: -
DNA: TGTGCCAGCAGCGTAGGGTTGGGCAGGTTAAATGAGCAGTTCTTC
CDR3: CASSVGLGRLNEQFF

J: TRBJ1-2
length: 12
V: TRBV28
size: -
D: -
DNA: TGTGCCAGCAGCCCTCGGTTCTATGGCTACACCTTC
CDR3: CASSPRFYGYTF

J: TRBJ2-4
length: 13
V: TRBV6-6
size: few
D: -
DNA: TGTGCCAGCGCGCGACAGGCCAAAAACATTCAGTACTTC
CDR3: CASARQAKNIQYF

J: TRBJ2-1
length: 11
V: TRBV30
size: -
D: -
DNA: TGTGCCTGGAGTGAGTACAATGAGCAGTTCTTC
CDR3: CAWSEYNEQFF

J: TRBJ2-2
length: 13
V: TRBV7-3
size: -
D: -
DNA: TGTGCCAGCAGCCCCAGAAACACCGGGGAGCTGTTTTTT
CDR3: CASSPRNTGELFF

J: TRBJ2-1
length: 17
V: TRBV7-9
size: -
D: TRBD2
DNA: TGTGCCAGCAGCTTGGTGCCGGGACTAGCGGGAGTGGGTGAGCAGTTCTTC
CDR3: CASSLVPGLAGVGEQFF

J: TRBJ2-7
length: 11
V: TRBV5-4
size: -
D: -
DNA: TGTGCCAGCACCTTCCGATCAGTGCAGTACTTC
CDR3: CASTFRSVQYF

J: TRBJ1-2
length: 14
V: TRBV6-4
size: -
D: -
DNA: TGTGCCAGCAGCCCGGAAAGTTTCGGCTATGGCTACACCTTC
CDR3: CASSPESFGYGYTF

J: TRBJ2-1
length: 14
V: TRBV6-5
size: -
D: -
DNA: TGTGCCAGCAGTCCGGGACCCGAGAGGAGTGAGCAGTTCTTC
CDR3: CASSPGPERSEQFF

J: TRBJ2-1
length: 14
V: TRBV7-9
size: -
D: -
DNA: TGTGCCAGCAGCGTCGACAGGCCCTACAATGAGCAGTTCTTC
CDR3: CASSVDRPYNEQFF

J: TRBJ2-2
length: 16
V: TRBV4-3
size: -
D: -
DNA: TGCGCCAGCAGGAGAACAGCCACCAACCCCTCCGGGGAGCTGTTTTTT
CDR3: CASRRTATNPSGELFF

J: TRBJ2-3
length: 12
V: TRBV6-1
size: -
D: -
DNA: TGTGCCAGCAGTCCTCTGGGAGATACGCAGTATTTT
CDR3: CASSPLGDTQYF

J: TRBJ1-2
length: 17
V: TRBV29-1
size: few
D: -
DNA: TGCAGCGTTGAACTTCAGGGAACCGGGAGAACTCCAGGTGGCTACACCTTC
CDR3: CSVELQGTGRTPGGYTF

J: TRBJ2-7
length: 16
V: TRBV7-8
size: few
D: -
DNA: TGTGCCAGCAGCTTAGATCCGGCAGGGGTCAGGTACGAGCAGTACTTC
CDR3: CASSLDPAGVRYEQYF